The 14 T cell receptor beta chains given below trace back to one sample, sequenced in a study of OX40 agonist ivuxolimab in advanced cancers. Data came from immunoSEQ multiplex PCR; TCRdb stores just in-frame clones and leaves some out. The data hold about 55,000 clones, with 80% observed a single time. This specimen consisted of CD4+ or CD8+ T cells sorted from blood, obtained in a trial of the OX40 agonist ivuxolimab. The receptors come from an adult with an advanced solid tumor such as melanoma, head and neck, liver or kidney cancer.

The chain has TRBV7-8 and TRBJ1-5, with TRBD1 identical over 7 bases. The germline V gene has CDR1 SGHVS and CDR2 FQNEAQ. J was trimmed by 2 bases and V by 1 base; bases with no gene match: 2. This CDR3 contains 15 residues. The CDR3 sequence is CASSLGGQGNQPQHF. CDR3 nucleotides: TGTGCCAGCAGCTTAGGTGGACAGGGCAATCAGCCCCAGCATTTT.

As DNA, the CDR3 is TGTGCCTGGAGTTGGTTGAACACTGAAGCTTTCTTT. Its translation: CAWSWLNTEAFF. The chain is built from TRBV30 and TRBJ1-1; D not certain. The ends were cut back, 2 bases at V and 0 bases at J, with 4 bases in the middle. The CDR3 is 12 residues long. Germline CDR1 and CDR2: GTSNPN and SVGIG (reference sequence).

Many counts were recorded for this clone. One end of the junction is discordant with germline, which a read error may explain. The chain couples TRBV10-2 to TRBJ2-7; 9 bases agree with TRBD1. The CDR3 spans 15 residues. The germline V gene encodes CDR1 WSHSY and CDR2 SAAADI. The CDR3 coding sequence is TGCGCCAGCAGCGAGTGGGGGACAGGGATTTACGAGCAGTACTTC. Amino acids: CASSEWGTGIYEQYF.

The chain combines TRBV28 with TRBJ1-6; tentative D call: TRBD1 (5 bases). The V end lost 6 bases, the J end lost 10 bases, and 19 bases lay between the germline ends. CDR1 is MDHEN and CDR2 is SYDVKM in the germline V gene. CDR3 length equals 15 residues. Here the CDR3 reads CASRTNWQGGSPLHF. In DNA, the CDR3 is TGTGCCAGCAGGACAAATTGGCAGGGCGGCTCACCCCTCCACTTT.

The chain couples TRBV27 to TRBJ1-2, with TRBD1 matching over 12 bases. J lost 3 bases, V lost 6 bases, and 8 bases had no gene match. Germline V gives CDR1 MNHEY, CDR2 SMNVEV (reference sequence). The CDR3 is 16 amino acids. Here the CDR3 reads CASSRDRGRRDYGYTF. Written as DNA, the CDR3 is TGTGCCAGCAGCCGGGACAGGGGGCGTAGAGACTATGGCTACACCTTC.

V gene TRBV7-2 combines with J gene TRBJ1-1, with 8 bases fitting TRBD1. With 4 bases clipped from V and 3 bases from J, the junction kept 7 bases outside the gene matches. CDR3 length: 15 residues. In germline, CDR1 is SGHTA, CDR2 FQGNSA. The CDR3 sequence: CASSSRGPKYTEAFF. CDR3 bases: TGTGCCAGCAGCTCCAGGGGGCCGAAGTACACTGAAGCTTTCTTT.

CDR3 region: CAISEDRENEQYF. CDR3 coding DNA: TGTGCCATCAGTGAAGACAGGGAAAACGAGCAGTACTTC. V gene TRBV10-3 combines with J gene TRBJ2-7; TRBD1 matches at 7 bases. This CDR3 is 13 amino acids long. V lost 3 bases, J lost 5 bases, and 4 bases stayed unmatched. Germline lookup yields CDR1 ENHRY and CDR2 SYGVKD.

This chain uses TRBV29-1 with TRBJ1-2; 8 bases are shared with TRBD1. The CDR3 has 14 amino acids. V was pared by 6 bases and J by 4 bases, with 10 bases of the junction left unmatched. CDR1 is SQVTM and CDR2 is ANQGSEA in the germline V gene. The CDR3, as DNA: TGCAGCGTCCGCCAGGACAGGGACGGCTATGGCTACACCTTC. Translated, it gives CSVRQDRDGYGYTF.

The rearrangement links TRBV28 to TRBJ1-1; D possibly corresponds to TRBD1 (5 bases). Trimming stripped 10 bases from V and 1 base from J, with 7 bases between. Germline V gene lookup returns CDR1 MDHEN and CDR2 SYDVKM. CDR3 size: 11 residues. CDR3 in amino acids: CATQGNTEAFF. The DNA for the CDR3 is TGTGCCACCCAGGGGAACACTGAAGCTTTCTTT.

The chain combines TRBV2 with TRBJ2-7; D not resolved. This CDR3 is 12 amino acids long. CDR1 SNHLY and CDR2 FYNNEI come from the germline V gene. Trimming left V 7 bases short and J 7 bases short, with 14 bases between. CDR3 residues: CASTRAGSEQYF. The CDR3 DNA reads as TGTGCCAGCACTCGGGCAGGTTCAGAGCAGTACTTC.

V gene TRBV7-6 combines with J gene TRBJ1-2, with D tentatively TRBD1 (5 bases). This CDR3 has 15 residues. Germline-derived CDR1 and CDR2 are SGHVS and FNYEAQ. The V gene lost 4 bases and the J gene lost 4 bases, with 16 bases spanning the gap. The CDR3 sequence: CASSSTGGPFYGYTF. Written as DNA, the CDR3 is TGTGCCAGCAGCTCAACAGGCGGCCCGTTCTATGGCTACACCTTC.

The rearrangement joins TRBV9 to TRBJ2-1, with 7 nucleotides matching TRBD1. Germline assignment: CDR1 SGDLS and CDR2 YYNGEE. V shed 3 bases, J shed 7 bases, and the junction held 7 bases outside the gene matches. The CDR3 is made up of 14 amino acids. CDR3 sequence: CASSGPGQPNEQFF. In DNA, the CDR3 is TGTGCCAGCAGCGGACCGGGACAGCCGAATGAGCAGTTCTTC.

The chain employs TRBV6-1 and TRBJ2-7; D may be TRBD1 (6 bases). Germline V gene sequence: CDR1 MNHNS, CDR2 SASEGT. CDR3 length equals 14 residues. The germline V and J ends were trimmed by 7 bases and 6 bases, with 19 bases remaining between them. CDR3 DNA: TGTGCCAGCACCCTCCCGGGACACCTGGTCGAGCAGTACTTC. This codes for CASTLPGHLVEQYF.

This clone came up a few times. The chain has TRBV5-8 and TRBJ2-1, with D possibly TRBD2 on 6 matching bases. The germline V gene has CDR1 SGHTS and CDR2 YDEGEE. The CDR3 has 14 amino acids. V lost 3 bases and J lost 1, with 8 bases in between. The CDR3 DNA reads as TGTGCCAGCAGCTCCGGGGGTTCCTACAATGAGCAGTTCTTC. The encoded protein is CASSSGGSYNEQFF.